This TCR beta chain was obtained from a study of T cell repertoires in cytomegalovirus infection. Of note for this clonotype: The antigen is unknown.

Study-wide results and caveats: Summed frequency of public TCR beta families distinguished CMV carriers with the relevant HLA.

One entry per CDR3 protein results from TCRdb running MiXCR on the reads. This sample yields hundreds of thousands of distinct CDR3 sequences, of which about 9.2% are seen a single time; approximately 2.4% belongs to the top ten. Germline V gene data show CDR1 as LNHDA and CDR2 as SQIVND (reference sequence). The length of the CDR3 is 15 residues. V shed 3 bases and J 5 bases; nucleotides not matched to a gene: 7. The receptor was isolated from a human donor in good health (CMV status not recorded). Some clones in this sample may be carry-over from other donors' samples. V gene TRBV19 combines with J gene TRBJ2-1, with TRBD2 matching 7 bases. The sample consisted of PBMCs. For the CDR3, the DNA is TGTGCCAGTAGTATTCAGGCGGGGGACCACAATGAGCAGTTCTTC. Its translation is CASSIQAGDHNEQFF.